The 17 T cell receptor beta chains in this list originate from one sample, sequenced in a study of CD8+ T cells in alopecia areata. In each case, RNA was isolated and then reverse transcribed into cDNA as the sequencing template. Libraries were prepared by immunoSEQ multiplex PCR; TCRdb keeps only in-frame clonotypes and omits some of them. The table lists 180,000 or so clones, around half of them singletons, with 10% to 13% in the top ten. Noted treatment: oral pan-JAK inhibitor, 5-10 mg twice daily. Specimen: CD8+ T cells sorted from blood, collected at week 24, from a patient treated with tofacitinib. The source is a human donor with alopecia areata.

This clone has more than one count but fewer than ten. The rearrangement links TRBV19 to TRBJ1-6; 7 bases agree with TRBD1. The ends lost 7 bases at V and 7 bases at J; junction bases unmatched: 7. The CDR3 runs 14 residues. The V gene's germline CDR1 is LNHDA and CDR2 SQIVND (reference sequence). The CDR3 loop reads CASTTDRPNSPLHF. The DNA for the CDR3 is TGTGCCAGTACCACGGACAGGCCAAATTCACCCCTCCACTTT.

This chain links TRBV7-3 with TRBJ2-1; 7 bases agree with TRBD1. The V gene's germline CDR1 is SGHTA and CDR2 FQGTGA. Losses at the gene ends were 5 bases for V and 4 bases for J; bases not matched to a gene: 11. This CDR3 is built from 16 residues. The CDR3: CASSPEGQIPYNEQFF. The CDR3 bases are TGTGCCAGCAGCCCCGAGGGACAGATCCCGTACAATGAGCAGTTCTTC. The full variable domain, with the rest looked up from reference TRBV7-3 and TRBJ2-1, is GAGVSQTPSNKVTEKGKYVELRCDPISGHTALYWYRQSLGQGPEFLIYFQGTGAADDSGLPNDRFFAVRPEGSVSTLKIQRTERGDSAVYLCASSPEGQIPYNEQFFGPGTRLTVL.

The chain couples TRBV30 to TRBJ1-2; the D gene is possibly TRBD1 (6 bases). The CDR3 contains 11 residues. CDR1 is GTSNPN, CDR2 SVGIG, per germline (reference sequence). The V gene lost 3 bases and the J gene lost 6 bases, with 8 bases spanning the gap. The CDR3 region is CAWRQGDGYTF. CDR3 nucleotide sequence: TGTGCCTGGAGACAGGGTGATGGCTACACCTTC.

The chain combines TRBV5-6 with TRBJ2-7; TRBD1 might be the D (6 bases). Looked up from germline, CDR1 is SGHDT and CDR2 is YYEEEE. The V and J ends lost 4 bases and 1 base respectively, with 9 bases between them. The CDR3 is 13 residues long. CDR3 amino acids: CASSEDSSYEQYF. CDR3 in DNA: TGTGCCAGCAGCGAGGACAGTTCCTACGAGCAGTACTTC. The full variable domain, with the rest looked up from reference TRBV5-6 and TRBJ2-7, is DAGVTQSPTHLIKTRGQQVTLRCSPKSGHDTVSWYQQALGQGPQFIFQYYEEEERQRGNFPDRFSGHQFPNYSSELNVNALLLGDSALYLCASSEDSSYEQYFGPGTRLTVT.

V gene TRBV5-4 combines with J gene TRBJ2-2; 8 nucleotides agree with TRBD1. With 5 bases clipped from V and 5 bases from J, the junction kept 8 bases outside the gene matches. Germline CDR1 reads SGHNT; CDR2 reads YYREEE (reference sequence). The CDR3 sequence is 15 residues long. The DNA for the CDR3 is TGTGCCAGCAGTCGTGACAGGGGCAGTACCGGGGAGCTGTTTTTT. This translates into CASSRDRGSTGELFF.

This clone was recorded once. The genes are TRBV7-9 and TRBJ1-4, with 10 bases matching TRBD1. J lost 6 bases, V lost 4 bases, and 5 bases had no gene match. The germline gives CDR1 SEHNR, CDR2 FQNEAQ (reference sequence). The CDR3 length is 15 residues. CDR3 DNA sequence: TGTGCCAGCAGCTCACCGGGACAGGGGCATGAAAAACTGTTTTTT. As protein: CASSSPGQGHEKLFF.

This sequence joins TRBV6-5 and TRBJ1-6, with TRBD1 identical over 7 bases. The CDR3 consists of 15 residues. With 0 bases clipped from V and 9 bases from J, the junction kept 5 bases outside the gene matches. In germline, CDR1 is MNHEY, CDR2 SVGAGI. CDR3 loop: CASSYSRQGSSPLHF. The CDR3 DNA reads TGTGCCAGCAGTTACTCGAGACAGGGCTCTTCACCCCTCCACTTT.

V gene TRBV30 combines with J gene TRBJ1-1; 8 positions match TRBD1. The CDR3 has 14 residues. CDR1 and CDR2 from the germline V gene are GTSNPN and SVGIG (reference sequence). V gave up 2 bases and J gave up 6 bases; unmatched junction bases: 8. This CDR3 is CAWSPGQGLSEAFF. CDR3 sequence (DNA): TGTGCCTGGAGTCCTGGACAGGGCTTATCTGAAGCTTTCTTT. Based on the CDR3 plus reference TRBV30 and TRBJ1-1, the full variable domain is SQTIHQWPATLVQPVGSPLSLECTVEGTSNPNLYWYRQAAGRGLQLLFYSVGIGQISSEVPQNLSASRPQDRQFILSSKKLLLSDSGFYLCAWSPGQGLSEAFFGQGTRLTVV.

CDR3 sequence (DNA): TGTGCCAGCAGCGTAAGTGACTGGGAAGGGACTGAAGCTTTCTTT. Protein: CASSVSDWEGTEAFF. J is TRBJ1-1 and V is TRBV9; D not resolved. The germline CDR1 and CDR2 sequences are SGDLS and YYNGEE. V was clipped by 1 base and J by 5 bases, with 15 bases between them. CDR3 size: 15 residues.

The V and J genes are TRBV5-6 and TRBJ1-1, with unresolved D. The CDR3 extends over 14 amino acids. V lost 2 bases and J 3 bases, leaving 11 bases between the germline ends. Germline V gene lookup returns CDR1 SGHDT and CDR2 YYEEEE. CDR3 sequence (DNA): TGTGCCAGCAGCTTACACGGGAGGTACACTGAAGCTTTCTTT. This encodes CASSLHGRYTEAFF.

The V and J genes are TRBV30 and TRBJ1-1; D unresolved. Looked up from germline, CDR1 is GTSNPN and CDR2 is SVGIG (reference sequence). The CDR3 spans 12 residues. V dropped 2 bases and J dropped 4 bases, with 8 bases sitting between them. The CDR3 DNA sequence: TGTGCCTGGAGTTCAGGACTCACTGAAGCTTTCTTT. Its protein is CAWSSGLTEAFF.

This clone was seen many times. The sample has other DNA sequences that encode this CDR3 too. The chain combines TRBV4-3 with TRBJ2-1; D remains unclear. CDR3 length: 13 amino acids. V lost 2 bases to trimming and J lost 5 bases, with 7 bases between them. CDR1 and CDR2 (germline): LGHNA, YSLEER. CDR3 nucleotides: TGCGCCAGCAGCCAATCATTAAACAATGAGCAGTTCTTC. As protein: CASSQSLNNEQFF.

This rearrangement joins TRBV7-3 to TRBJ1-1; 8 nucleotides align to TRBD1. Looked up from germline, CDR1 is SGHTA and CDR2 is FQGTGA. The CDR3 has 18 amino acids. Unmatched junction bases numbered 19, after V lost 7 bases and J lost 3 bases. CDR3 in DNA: TGTGCCAGCACCCCTTGGACAGGGTTCTTGACAGGGGACACTGAAGCTTTCTTT. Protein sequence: CASTPWTGFLTGDTEAFF.

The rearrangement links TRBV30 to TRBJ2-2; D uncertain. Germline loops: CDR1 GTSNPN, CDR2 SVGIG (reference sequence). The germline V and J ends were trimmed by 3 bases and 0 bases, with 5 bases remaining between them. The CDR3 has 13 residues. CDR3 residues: CAWSHSNTGELFF. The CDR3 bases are TGTGCCTGGAGCCACTCGAACACCGGGGAGCTGTTTTTT.

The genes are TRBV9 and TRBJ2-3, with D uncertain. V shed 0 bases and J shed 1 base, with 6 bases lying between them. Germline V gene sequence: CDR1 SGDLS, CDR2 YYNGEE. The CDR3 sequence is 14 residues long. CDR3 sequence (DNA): TGTGCCAGCAGCGTAGAGATAGGCACAGATACGCAGTATTTT. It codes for CASSVEIGTDTQYF.

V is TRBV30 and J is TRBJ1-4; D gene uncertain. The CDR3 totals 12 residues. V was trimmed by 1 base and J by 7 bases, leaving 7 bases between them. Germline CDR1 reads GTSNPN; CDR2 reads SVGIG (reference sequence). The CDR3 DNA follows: TGTGCCTGGAGTGAAGGGAGTGAAAAACTGTTTTTT. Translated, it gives CAWSEGSEKLFF.

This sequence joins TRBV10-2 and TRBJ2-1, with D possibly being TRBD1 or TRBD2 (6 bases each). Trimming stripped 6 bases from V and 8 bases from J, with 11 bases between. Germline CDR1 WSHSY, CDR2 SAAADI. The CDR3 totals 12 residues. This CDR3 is CASRMEGDEQFF. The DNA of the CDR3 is TGCGCCAGCAGGATGGAGGGGGATGAGCAGTTCTTC.